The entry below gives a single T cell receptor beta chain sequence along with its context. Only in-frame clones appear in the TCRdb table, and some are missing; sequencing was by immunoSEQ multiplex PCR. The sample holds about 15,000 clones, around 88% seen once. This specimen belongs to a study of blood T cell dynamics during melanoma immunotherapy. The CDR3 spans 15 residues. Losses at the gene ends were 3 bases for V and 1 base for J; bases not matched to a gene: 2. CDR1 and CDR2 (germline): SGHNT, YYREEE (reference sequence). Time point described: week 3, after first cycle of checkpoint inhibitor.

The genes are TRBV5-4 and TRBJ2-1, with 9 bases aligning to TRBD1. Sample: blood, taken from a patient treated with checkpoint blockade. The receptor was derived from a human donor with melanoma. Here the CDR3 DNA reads TGTGCCAGCAGCTCACAGGGGGCATCCTACAATGAGCAGTTCTTC. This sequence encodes CASSSQGASYNEQFF.